This TCR beta chain was sequenced in a study of blood T cell repertoires in COVID-19. Study as a whole: Both acute and convalescent COVID-19 samples were obtained from the United States, Italy and Spain. In each case, the material was cDNA or gDNA derived from T cells, B-cell-depleted T cells, or PBMCs.

In the source study's methods: Estimation of nucleated cell counts was performed using reference gene primer amplification. Sequencing was performed with immunoSEQ multiplex PCR; in TCRdb, only in-frame clones are kept and a portion is missing. That table is the source of V, J and clone size, and D and trimming were worked out from the DNA. The profile shows 200,000 to 300,000 clones, around 84% of them singletons. From germline, CDR1 is MNHEY and CDR2 SVGAGI. The CDR3 runs 15 residues. V was shortened by 8 bases and J by 4 bases, with 20 bases between the two germline ends. V usage is TRBV6-5 and J usage is TRBJ1-1; no clear D. The sample was peripheral blood. The TCR sequence derives from a man between 35 and 55 years old who had recovered from COVID-19. The CDR3 DNA reads TGTGCCAGCTTGCCGTCGATTGGAGTGAGCACTGAAGCTTTCTTT. Its translation: CASLPSIGVSTEAFF.